This T cell receptor beta chain emerged from a study of T cells expressing NK-cell markers. Study as a whole: Sequencing of TCR beta repertoires drew on sorted CD3+CD56+NKG2C+, CD3+CD56+NKG2C- and CD3+CD56-NKG2C+ T cells.

For TCR beta, cDNA was produced by 5'RACE template switching with UMIs. TCRdb re-called the 5' RACE reads; one entry per CDR3 protein, DNA not given. The table lists about half a million distinct CDR3 sequences, with 1.4% to 1.5% in the top ten. This CDR3 contains 14 residues. Germline assignment: CDR1 MNHEY and CDR2 SVGAGI. This clonotype originated in a woman in her forties or fifties in good health. V gene TRBV6-5 combines with J gene TRBJ2-1; as DNA is missing, the TRBD2 call by TCRdb cannot be tested. Sequencing was done on a sample of blood T cells: a sorted CD56 or NKG2C T cell subset, CD4+ or CD8+ T cells, or bulk PBMC T cells (not recorded which). The CDR3 protein is CASSRGLAVHEQFF.